Presented here are 25 T cell receptor beta chains from one specimen sequenced in a study of shared clonotypes between healthy human individuals. Generated by immunoSEQ multiplex PCR, the TCRdb table keeps only in-frame clones and is missing some. This table has over a million clones, 65% to 75% appearing once. The sequenced sample consisted of memory CD4+ T cells sorted from blood. As for subset: CD45RA-negative fraction. These receptors were taken from a man between 18 and 29 years old in good health.

This chain links TRBV6-4 with TRBJ1-1; D remains unclear. V was pared by 4 bases and J by 1 base, with 7 bases between. The CDR3 is 13 residues long. Germline assignment: CDR1 MRHNA and CDR2 SNTAGT. CDR3 loop: CASSVRENTEAFF. For the CDR3, the DNA is TGTGCCAGCAGTGTTCGCGAGAACACTGAAGCTTTCTTT.

This rearrangement joins TRBV7-2 to TRBJ2-2, with D unclear. The CDR3 extends over 13 amino acids. V gave up 4 bases and J gave up 6 bases, with 9 bases separating them. Germline V CDR1 and CDR2: SGHTA, FQGNSA. Here the CDR3 reads CASSSQLSGELFF. Here the CDR3 DNA reads TGTGCCAGCAGCTCCCAGCTATCCGGGGAGCTGTTTTTT.

The rearrangement uses TRBV19 and TRBJ1-1; D unclear. V lost 7 bases and J lost 0, with 12 bases in between. This CDR3 spans 14 amino acids. Germline V gives CDR1 LNHDA, CDR2 SQIVND (reference sequence). The CDR3, as DNA: TGTGCCAGTAACCCGGACGGCCTGAACACTGAAGCTTTCTTT. Its protein product is CASNPDGLNTEAFF.

The genes are TRBV2 and TRBJ2-3, with TRBD1 identical over 7 bases. V shed 9 bases and J 0 bases; nucleotides not matched to a gene: 6. CDR3 length: 14 residues. The V gene's germline CDR1 is SNHLY and CDR2 FYNNEI. Here the CDR3 reads CASRDRRSTDTQYF. The CDR3 DNA follows: TGTGCCAGTCGGGACAGACGAAGCACAGATACGCAGTATTTT.

Note on this clone: It is likely a read error: a sequence one base away is far more abundant. This chain uses TRBV7-9 with TRBJ1-5, with D perhaps TRBD1 (6 bases). The length of the CDR3 is 13 residues. Germline V gene sequence: CDR1 SEHNR, CDR2 FQNEAQ (reference sequence). The ends were cut back, 5 bases at V and 4 bases at J, with 9 bases in the middle. This CDR3 is CASSQTGNQPQHF. The CDR3 coding sequence is TGTGCCAGCAGCCAGACAGGTAATCAGCCCCAGCATTTT.

This rearrangement joins TRBV7-2 to TRBJ2-5; D gene ambiguous. The ends were cut back, 1 base at V and 10 bases at J, with 13 bases in the middle. Germline assignment: CDR1 SGHTA and CDR2 FQGNSA. The CDR3 consists of 13 residues. The CDR3, as DNA: TGTGCCAGCAGCTTAGAACAGAAGAGAATCCAGTACTTC. As protein: CASSLEQKRIQYF.

J is TRBJ1-1 and V is TRBV10-3, with 8 bases lining up with TRBD1. This CDR3 comprises 15 residues. CDR1 is ENHRY, CDR2 SYGVKD, per germline. Trimming cost V 6 bases and J 6 bases; bases outside gene matches: 12. The CDR3 DNA reads TGTGCCATCAGAACAGCAGGGGGCGTTGGAGCTGAAGCTTTCTTT. As protein: CAIRTAGGVGAEAFF.

V gene TRBV2 combines with J gene TRBJ2-1; 10 bases match TRBD2. Germline trimming cut 3 bases from V and 9 bases from J; bases unmatched to any gene: 11. From germline, CDR1 is SNHLY and CDR2 FYNNEI. CDR3 length: 16 amino acids. In DNA form, the CDR3 reads TGTGCCAGCAGTGAGGGTCTCCTAGCGGGGGCTGGTGAGCAGTTCTTC. Translating gives CASSEGLLAGAGEQFF.

V and J are TRBV10-3 and TRBJ2-7; either TRBD1 or TRBD2 may supply D (6 bases each). The germline V gene has CDR1 ENHRY and CDR2 SYGVKD. The CDR3 contains 13 residues. V was trimmed by 10 bases and J by 2 bases, leaving 15 bases between them. DNA for the CDR3: TGTGCCAGCGGGACACCGGCCCCCTACGAGCAGTACTTC. Amino acid sequence: CASGTPAPYEQYF.

This clone showed up just a few times. V usage is TRBV9 and J usage is TRBJ2-5, with 7 bases aligning to TRBD1. This CDR3 has 15 residues. The germline CDR1 and CDR2 sequences are SGDLS and YYNGEE. V shed 3 bases, J shed 0 bases, and the junction held 5 bases outside the gene matches. CDR3 nucleotide sequence: TGTGCCAGCAGCGCGGGACAGACCTACCAAGAGACCCAGTACTTC. Translated: CASSAGQTYQETQYF.

This rearrangement joins TRBV7-2 to TRBJ1-2; D not resolved. CDR1 and CDR2 from the germline V gene are SGHTA and FQGNSA. Between the trimmed V and J ends, which lost 1 base and 0 bases, there was a span of 12 bases. This CDR3 has 16 residues. The CDR3 DNA is TGTGCCAGCAGCTTAGGAGTAGCCAGAGCTAACTATGGCTACACCTTC. Protein: CASSLGVARANYGYTF.

The CDR3: CASSVEGLAGEALGTDTQYF. In nucleotides, the CDR3 is TGTGCCAGCAGCGTAGAGGGACTAGCGGGGGAAGCCCTTGGCACAGATACGCAGTATTTT. This chain links TRBV9 with TRBJ2-3, with 14 bases aligning to TRBD2. Germline CDR1 reads SGDLS; CDR2 reads YYNGEE. The CDR3 runs to 20 residues. J was trimmed by 1 base and V by 0 bases; bases with no gene match: 10.

In its sample, this clone was seen once. V gene TRBV27 combines with J gene TRBJ2-3; 9 nucleotides line up with TRBD2. With 2 bases clipped from V and 0 bases from J, the junction kept 12 bases outside the gene matches. The CDR3 extends over 19 amino acids. CDR1 and CDR2 from the germline V gene are MNHEY and SMNVEV (reference sequence). This CDR3 reads CASSLKASSGALSTDTQYF. In DNA, the CDR3 is TGTGCCAGCAGTTTAAAGGCATCTAGCGGGGCCCTCAGCACAGATACGCAGTATTTT.

The V call is TRBV4-3, the J call TRBJ2-3; D is unresolved. Germline V gives CDR1 LGHNA, CDR2 YSLEER. CDR3 length: 16 residues. V was clipped by 0 bases and J by 6 bases, with 16 bases between them. CDR3 DNA: TGCGCCAGCAGCCAAGATGTGGCTGGAGATGTGGATACGCAGTATTTT. Protein sequence: CASSQDVAGDVDTQYF.

The chain links TRBV3-2 to TRBJ2-2; TRBD2 is the table's D call and was not checked against the DNA. TRBV3-2 is a documented pseudogene. This CDR3 has 9 residues. The CDR3 is CASRPPVFF. In nucleotides, the CDR3 is TGTGCCAGCAGACCCCCGGTGTTTTTT.

V and J are TRBV21-1 and TRBJ2-7; TRBD1 reflects the table's D call only, with no check against the DNA. TRBV21-1 is deemed a pseudogene. The CDR3 extends over 16 amino acids. The CDR3 DNA reads TGTGCCAGCAGCAAAGGGGTAAGGGGGAACTCCTACGAGCAGTACTTC. Its protein product is CASSKGVRGNSYEQYF.

The chain carries TRBV19 and TRBJ1-3, with D perhaps TRBD1 (5 bases). The ends were cut back, 5 bases at V and 2 bases at J, with 10 bases in the middle. The germline CDR1 and CDR2 sequences are LNHDA and SQIVND (reference sequence). The CDR3 covers 14 residues. The CDR3 loop reads CASSPGGTGNTIYF. In DNA form, the CDR3 reads TGTGCCAGTAGTCCGGGGGGAACTGGAAACACCATATATTTT. The full variable domain, with the rest looked up from reference TRBV19 and TRBJ1-3, is DGGITQSPKYLFRKEGQNVTLSCEQNLNHDAMYWYRQDPGQGLRLIYYSQIVNDFQKGDIAEGYSVSREKKESFPLTVTSAQKNPTAFYLCASSPGGTGNTIYFGEGSWLTVV.

The chain has TRBV5-1 and TRBJ1-2, with 7 positions matching TRBD1. CDR1 and CDR2 (germline): SGHRS, YFSETQ. The CDR3 loop spans 14 amino acids. J was trimmed by 8 bases and V by 6 bases; bases with no gene match: 13. The DNA for the CDR3 is TGCGCCAGCACCAACCAAGGGGGCGGGATAGGCTACACCTTC. The encoded protein is CASTNQGGGIGYTF.

This clone showed up just once. V is TRBV19 and J is TRBJ1-1, with 12 positions matching TRBD1. In germline, CDR1 is LNHDA, CDR2 SQIVND (reference sequence). Trimming removed 4 bases from V and 2 bases from J; junction bases left unmatched: 5. The CDR3 consists of 16 residues. The CDR3, as DNA: TGTGCCAGTAGTACGGGACAGGGGGCACTTAACACTGAAGCTTTCTTT. Its translation: CASSTGQGALNTEAFF.

The chain uses TRBV7-2 and TRBJ1-5; perhaps TRBD1 as D (6 bases). Germline CDR1 is SGHTA and CDR2 is FQGNSA. V lost 3 bases and J lost 4, with 10 bases in between. This CDR3 spans 14 amino acids. The chain's CDR3 is CASSFGQGNQPQHF. Here the CDR3 DNA reads TGTGCCAGCAGCTTCGGGCAGGGGAATCAGCCCCAGCATTTT.

The chain combines TRBV28 with TRBJ2-5, with D perhaps matching TRBD1 (5 bases). The last part of the DNA fits TRBJ2-7 better; the J call may be wrong. CDR1 and CDR2 from the germline V gene are MDHEN and SYDVKM. The CDR3 totals 12 residues. The DNA of the CDR3 is TGTGCCAGCAGTTTGGCAGGGAACGAGCAGTACTTC. This translates into CASSLAGNEQYF.

This clone has only one observation. The chain couples TRBV28 to TRBJ1-5, with no clear D. The CDR3 loop spans 14 amino acids. V was clipped by 6 bases and J by 2 bases, with 11 bases between them. Germline V lookup: CDR1 MDHEN, CDR2 SYDVKM. CDR3 in DNA: TGTGCCAGCAGCCCTAGCGAGGGCAATCAGCCCCAGCATTTT. It codes for CASSPSEGNQPQHF. The whole variable domain, filled in from reference TRBV28 and TRBJ1-5, reads DVKVTQSSRYLVKRTGEKVFLECVQDMDHENMFWYRQDPGLGLRLIYFSYDVKMKEKGDIPEGYSVSREKKERFSLILESASTNQTSMYLCASSPSEGNQPQHFGDGTRLSIL.

This rearrangement joins TRBV2 to TRBJ2-7, with 10 bases that match TRBD1. The CDR3 totals 13 residues. Trimming took 7 bases from V and 7 from J; bases not matched to a gene: 7. Per the germline V gene, CDR1 is SNHLY and CDR2 is FYNNEI. CDR3 sequence: CASKLADRGEQYF. The DNA for the CDR3 is TGTGCCAGCAAACTGGCGGACAGGGGGGAGCAGTACTTC.

The chain carries TRBV27 and TRBJ1-6, with TRBD1 matching over 9 bases. The germline V gene encodes CDR1 MNHEY and CDR2 SMNVEV (reference sequence). This CDR3 region has 15 residues. Losses at the gene ends were 3 bases for V and 9 bases for J; bases not matched to a gene: 6. The CDR3 DNA follows: TGTGCCAGCAGTTTTAAGGGGACAGGGATTTCACCCCTCCACTTT. Amino acid sequence: CASSFKGTGISPLHF.

V is TRBV5-1 and J is TRBJ2-3; D remains ambiguous. This CDR3 has 14 residues. Germline CDR1 SGHRS, CDR2 YFSETQ. Trimming shortened V by 0 bases and J by 3 bases, and 8 bases separated the two germline ends. Here the CDR3 reads CASSLERWTDTQYF. CDR3 in DNA: TGCGCCAGCAGCTTGGAGAGGTGGACAGATACGCAGTATTTT.